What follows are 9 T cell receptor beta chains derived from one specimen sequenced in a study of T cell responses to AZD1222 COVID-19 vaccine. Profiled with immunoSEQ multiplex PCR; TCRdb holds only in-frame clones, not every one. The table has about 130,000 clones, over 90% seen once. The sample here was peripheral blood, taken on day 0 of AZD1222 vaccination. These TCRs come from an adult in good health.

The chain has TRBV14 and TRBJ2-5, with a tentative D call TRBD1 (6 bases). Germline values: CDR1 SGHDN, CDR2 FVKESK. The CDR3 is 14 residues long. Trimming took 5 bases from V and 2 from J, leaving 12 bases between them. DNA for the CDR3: TGTGCCAGCAGCAAGGACAGACTACAAGAGACCCAGTACTTC. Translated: CASSKDRLQETQYF. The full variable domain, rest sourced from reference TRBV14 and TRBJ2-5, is EAGVTQFPSHSVIEKGQTVTLRCDPISGHDNLYWYRRVMGKEIKFLLHFVKESKQDESGMPNNRFLAERTGGTYSTLKVQPAELEDSGVYFCASSKDRLQETQYFGPGTRLLVL.

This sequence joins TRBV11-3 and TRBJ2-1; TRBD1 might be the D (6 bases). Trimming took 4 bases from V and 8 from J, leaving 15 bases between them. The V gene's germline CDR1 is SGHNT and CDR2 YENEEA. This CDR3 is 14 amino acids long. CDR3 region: CASSSWTEGDEQFF. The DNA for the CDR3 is TGTGCCAGCAGCTCTTGGACTGAGGGGGATGAGCAGTTCTTC. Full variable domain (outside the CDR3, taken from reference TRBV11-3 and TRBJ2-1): EAGVVQSPRYKIIEKKQPVAFWCNPISGHNTLYWYLQNLGQGPELLIRYENEEAVDDSQLPKDRFSAERLKGVDSTLKIQPAELGDSAVYLCASSSWTEGDEQFFGPGTRLTVL.

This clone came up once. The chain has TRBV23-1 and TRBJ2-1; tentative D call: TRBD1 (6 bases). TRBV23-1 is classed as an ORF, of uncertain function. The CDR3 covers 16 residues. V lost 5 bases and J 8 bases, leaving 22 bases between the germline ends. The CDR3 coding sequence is TGCGCCAGCAGTACCCCAGCCCAGGGGTGGGGATATGAGCAGTTCTTC. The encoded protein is CASSTPAQGWGYEQFF.

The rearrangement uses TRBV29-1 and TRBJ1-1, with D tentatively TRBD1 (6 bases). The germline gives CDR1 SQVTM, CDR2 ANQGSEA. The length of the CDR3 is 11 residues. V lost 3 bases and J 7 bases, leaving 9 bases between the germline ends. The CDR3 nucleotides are TGCAGCGTTGACGGACAGATTGAAGCTTTCTTT. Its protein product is CSVDGQIEAFF.

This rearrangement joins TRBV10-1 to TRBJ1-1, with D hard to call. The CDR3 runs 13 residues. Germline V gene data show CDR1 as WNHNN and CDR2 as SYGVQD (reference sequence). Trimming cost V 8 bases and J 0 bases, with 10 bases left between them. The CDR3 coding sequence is TGCGCCAGCCGGGGAGCAATGAACACTGAAGCTTTCTTT. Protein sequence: CASRGAMNTEAFF.

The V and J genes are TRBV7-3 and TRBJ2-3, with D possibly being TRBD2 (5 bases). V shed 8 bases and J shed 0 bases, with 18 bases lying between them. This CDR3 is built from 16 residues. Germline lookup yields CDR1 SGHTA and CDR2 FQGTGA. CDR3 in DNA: TGTGCCAGCTTAAGGGTGAGCGGTTCTAGCACAGATACGCAGTATTTT. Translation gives CASLRVSGSSTDTQYF.

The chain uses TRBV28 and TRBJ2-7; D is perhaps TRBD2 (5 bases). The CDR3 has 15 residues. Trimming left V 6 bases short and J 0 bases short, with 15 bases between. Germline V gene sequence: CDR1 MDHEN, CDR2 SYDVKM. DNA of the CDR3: TGTGCCAGCAGCACCCCTAGCTCGCTCTCCTACGAGCAGTACTTC. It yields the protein CASSTPSSLSYEQYF. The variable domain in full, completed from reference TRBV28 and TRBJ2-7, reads DVKVTQSSRYLVKRTGEKVFLECVQDMDHENMFWYRQDPGLGLRLIYFSYDVKMKEKGDIPEGYSVSREKKERFSLILESASTNQTSMYLCASSTPSSLSYEQYFGPGTRLTVT.

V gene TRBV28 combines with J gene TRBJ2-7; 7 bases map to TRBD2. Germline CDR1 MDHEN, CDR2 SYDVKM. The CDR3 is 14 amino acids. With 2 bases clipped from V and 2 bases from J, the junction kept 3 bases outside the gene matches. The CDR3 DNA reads TGTGCCAGCAGTTTAGCGGGAGCTGCCTACGAGCAGTACTTC. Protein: CASSLAGAAYEQYF.

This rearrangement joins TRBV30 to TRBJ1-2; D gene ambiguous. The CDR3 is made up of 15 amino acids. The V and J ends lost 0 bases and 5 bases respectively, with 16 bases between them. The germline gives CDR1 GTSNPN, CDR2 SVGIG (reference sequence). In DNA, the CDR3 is TGTGCCTGGAGTGTCAAACCACTACTACCTTATGGCTACACCTTC. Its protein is CAWSVKPLLPYGYTF.